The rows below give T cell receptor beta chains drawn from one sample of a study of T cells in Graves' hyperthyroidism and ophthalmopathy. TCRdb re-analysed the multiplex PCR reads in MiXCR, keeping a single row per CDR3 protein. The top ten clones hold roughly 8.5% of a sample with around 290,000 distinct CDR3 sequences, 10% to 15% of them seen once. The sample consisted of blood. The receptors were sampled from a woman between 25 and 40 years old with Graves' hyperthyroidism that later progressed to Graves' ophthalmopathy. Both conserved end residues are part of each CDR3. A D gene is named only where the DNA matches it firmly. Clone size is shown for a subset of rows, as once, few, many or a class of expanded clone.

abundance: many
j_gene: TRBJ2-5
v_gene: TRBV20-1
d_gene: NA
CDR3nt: TGCAGTACTCCAGATTGGAAGACCCAGTACTTC
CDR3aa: CSTPDWKTQYF

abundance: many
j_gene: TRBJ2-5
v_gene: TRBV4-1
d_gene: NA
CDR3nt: TGCGCCAGCAGCCAAGGGGGTCAGGGGGAGACCCAGTACTTC
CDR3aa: CASSQGGQGETQYF

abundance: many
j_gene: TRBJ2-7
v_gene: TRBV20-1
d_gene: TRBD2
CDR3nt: TGCAGTGCTAGAGATTGGGAGGGGACTAGTTCCTACGAGCAGTACTTC
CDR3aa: CSARDWEGTSSYEQYF

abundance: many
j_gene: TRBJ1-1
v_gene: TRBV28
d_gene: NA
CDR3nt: TGTGCCAGCAGGGCTCTGCAGGCGAACACTGAAGCTTTCTTT
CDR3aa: CASRALQANTEAFF

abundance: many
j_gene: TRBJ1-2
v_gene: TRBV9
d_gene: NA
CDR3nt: TGTGCCAGCAGCGCTTTCCTTGACTATGGCTACACCTTC
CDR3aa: CASSAFLDYGYTF

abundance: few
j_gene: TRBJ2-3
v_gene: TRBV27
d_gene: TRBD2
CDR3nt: TGTGCCAGCAGTTTCGGGCTAGCGGGAGGTTACGGCACAGATACGCAGTATTTT
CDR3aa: CASSFGLAGGYGTDTQYF

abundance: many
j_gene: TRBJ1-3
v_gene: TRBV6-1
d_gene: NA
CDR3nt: TGTGCCAGCAGAAAGGGACAAACAAGCTCTGGAAACACCATATATTTT
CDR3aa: CASRKGQTSSGNTIYF

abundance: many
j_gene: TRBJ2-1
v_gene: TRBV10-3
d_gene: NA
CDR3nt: TGTGCCATCAGTGGGGGAGGTTCGAGGGATGAGCAGTTCTTC
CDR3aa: CAISGGGSRDEQFF

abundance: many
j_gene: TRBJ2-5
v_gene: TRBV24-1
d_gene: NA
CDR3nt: TGTGCCACCAGTGAGTCCACTTTCGCAGAGACCCAGTACTTC
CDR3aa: CATSESTFAETQYF

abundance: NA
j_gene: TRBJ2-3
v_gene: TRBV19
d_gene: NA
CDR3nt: TGTGCCAGTAGCTACCCCAGGGAAAACACAGATACGCAGTATTTT
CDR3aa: CASSYPRENTDTQYF

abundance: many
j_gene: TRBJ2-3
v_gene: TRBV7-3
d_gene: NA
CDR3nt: TGTGCCAGCAGCTCTTCATTCACAGATACGCAGTATTTT
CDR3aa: CASSSSFTDTQYF

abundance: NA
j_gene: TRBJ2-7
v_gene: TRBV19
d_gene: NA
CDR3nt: TGTGCCAGTAGTACCCAGACAGGCTACGAGCAGTACTTC
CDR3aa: CASSTQTGYEQYF

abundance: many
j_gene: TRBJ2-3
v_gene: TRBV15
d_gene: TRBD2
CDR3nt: TGTGCCACCAGCAGAGTTGCGGGAGGGGGTGCAGATACGCAGTATTTT
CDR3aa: CATSRVAGGGADTQYF

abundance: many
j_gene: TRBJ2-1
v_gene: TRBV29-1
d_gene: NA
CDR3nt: TGCAGCGTTGAAGATCGGATAGCGGCCTACAATGAGCAGTTCTTC
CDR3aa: CSVEDRIAAYNEQFF

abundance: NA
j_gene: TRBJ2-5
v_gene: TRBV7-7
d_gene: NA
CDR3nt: TGTGCTAGCAGCTTACAGCCCTGGAAAGAGACCCAGTACTTC
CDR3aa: CASSLQPWKETQYF

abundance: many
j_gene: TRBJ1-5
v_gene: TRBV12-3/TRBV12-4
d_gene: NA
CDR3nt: TGTGCCAGCAGTGCCGGATCAACCCTTCCCCAGCATTTT
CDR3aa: CASSAGSTLPQHF

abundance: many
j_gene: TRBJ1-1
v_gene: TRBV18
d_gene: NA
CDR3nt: TGTGCCAGCTCACCATCGTCGGGAGCTGTGAACACTGAAGCTTTCTTT
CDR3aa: CASSPSSGAVNTEAFF

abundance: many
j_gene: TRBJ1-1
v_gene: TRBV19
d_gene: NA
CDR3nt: TGTGCCAGTAGTATACCGTTTACCGGGGACGGGATAACGAACACTGAAGCTTTCTTT
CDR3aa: CASSIPFTGDGITNTEAFF

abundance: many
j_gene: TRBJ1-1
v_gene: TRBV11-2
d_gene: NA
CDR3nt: TGTGCCAGCAGAAGGCAGGGGAGGACTGAAGCTTTCTTT
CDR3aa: CASRRQGRTEAFF

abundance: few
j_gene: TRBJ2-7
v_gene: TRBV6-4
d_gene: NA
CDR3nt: TGTGCCAGCAGCCCGGGTCGGGAGTCAGGCGAGCAGTACTTC
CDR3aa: CASSPGRESGEQYF

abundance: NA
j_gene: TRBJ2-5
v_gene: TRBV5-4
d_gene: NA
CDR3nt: TGTGCCAGCAGCTTGGGCCAGGGTTTTGAAGAGACCCAGTACTTC
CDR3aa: CASSLGQGFEETQYF

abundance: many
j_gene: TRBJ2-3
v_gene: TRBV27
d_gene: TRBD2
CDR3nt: TGTGCCAGCAGTTTAAGGGGACTACTCACAGATACGCAGTATTTT
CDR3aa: CASSLRGLLTDTQYF

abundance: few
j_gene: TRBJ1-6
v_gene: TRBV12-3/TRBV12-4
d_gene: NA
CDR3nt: TGTGCCAGCAGTTCGGAGGGAGGGGAGGGATCACCCCTCCACTTT
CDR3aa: CASSSEGGEGSPLHF

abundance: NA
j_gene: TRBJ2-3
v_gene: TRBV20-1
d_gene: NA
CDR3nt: TGCAGTGCTAGAGGGGGCGCGGGTACAGATACGCAGTATTTT
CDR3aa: CSARGGAGTDTQYF

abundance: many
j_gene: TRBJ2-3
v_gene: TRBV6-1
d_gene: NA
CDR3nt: TGTGCCAGCAGTGGGGTAGGCGGGACCACAGATACGCAGTATTTT
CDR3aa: CASSGVGGTTDTQYF

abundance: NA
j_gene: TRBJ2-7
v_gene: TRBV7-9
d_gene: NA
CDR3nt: TGTGCCAGCAGCTTAGTTCAGGAAACAACCTACGAGCAGTACTTC
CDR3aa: CASSLVQETTYEQYF

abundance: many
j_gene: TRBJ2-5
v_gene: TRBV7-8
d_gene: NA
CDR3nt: TGTGCCAGCAGCTTAGAGGGGCAAGAGACCCAGTACTTC
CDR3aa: CASSLEGQETQYF

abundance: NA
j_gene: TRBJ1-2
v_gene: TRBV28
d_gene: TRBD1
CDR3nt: TGTGCCAGCAGCCCAGCGGACAGGGGGCTCGGTGGCTACACCTTC
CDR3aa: CASSPADRGLGGYTF

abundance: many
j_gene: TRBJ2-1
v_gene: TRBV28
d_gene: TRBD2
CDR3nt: TGTGCCAGCAGCACCGGGACTAGCGGGTGGAAATTAAGCGATGAGCAGTTCTTC
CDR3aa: CASSTGTSGWKLSDEQFF

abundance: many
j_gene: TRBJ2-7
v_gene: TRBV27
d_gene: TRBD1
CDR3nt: TGTGCCAGCAGGAGACAGGGGCCCCATCACGAGCAGTACTTC
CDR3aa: CASRRQGPHHEQYF

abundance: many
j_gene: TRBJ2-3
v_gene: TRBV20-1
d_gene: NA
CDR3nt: TGCAGTGCTAGAGATGCAGTAGCCCCTACAGATACGCAGTATTTT
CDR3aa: CSARDAVAPTDTQYF

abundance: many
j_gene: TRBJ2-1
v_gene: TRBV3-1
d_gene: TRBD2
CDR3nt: TGTGCCAGCAGCCCCCTAGGACTAGCGAGCTCCTACAATGAGCAGTTCTTC
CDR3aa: CASSPLGLASSYNEQFF

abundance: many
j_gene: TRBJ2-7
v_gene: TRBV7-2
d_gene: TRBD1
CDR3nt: TGTGCCAGCAGCTTATTTGGGACAGGGGAATACGAGCAGTACTTC
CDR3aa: CASSLFGTGEYEQYF

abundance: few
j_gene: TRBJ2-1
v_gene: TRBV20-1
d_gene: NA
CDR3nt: TGCACCGCCTATTCCTCTACCTACAATGAGCAGTTCTTC
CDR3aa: CTAYSSTYNEQFF

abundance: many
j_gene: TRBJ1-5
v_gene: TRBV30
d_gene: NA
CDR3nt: TGTGCCTGGAGTCTACCTGGGAATCAGCCCCAGCATTTT
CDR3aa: CAWSLPGNQPQHF

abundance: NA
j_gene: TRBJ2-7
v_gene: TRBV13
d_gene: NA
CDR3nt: TGTGCCAGCAGGGTACAGGCTTCCTACGAGCAGTACTTC
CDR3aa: CASRVQASYEQYF

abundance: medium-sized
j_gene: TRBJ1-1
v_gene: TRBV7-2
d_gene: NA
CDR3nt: TGTGCCAGCAGCTCGGGTGTCACTGAAGCTTTCTTT
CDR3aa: CASSSGVTEAFF

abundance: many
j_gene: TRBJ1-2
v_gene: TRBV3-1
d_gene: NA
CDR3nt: TGTGCCAGCAGCCGAAAACTCTCTGCAGGAAACTATGGCTACACCTTC
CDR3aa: CASSRKLSAGNYGYTF

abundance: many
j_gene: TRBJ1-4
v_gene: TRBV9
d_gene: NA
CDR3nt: TGTGCCAGCAGCTCTACTTGGGGGATGGAAGAAAAACTGTTTTTT
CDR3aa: CASSSTWGMEEKLFF

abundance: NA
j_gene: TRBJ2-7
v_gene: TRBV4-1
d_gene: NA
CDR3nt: TGCGCCAGCAGCCAAGAACGGTCTTACGAGCAGTACTTC
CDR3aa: CASSQERSYEQYF

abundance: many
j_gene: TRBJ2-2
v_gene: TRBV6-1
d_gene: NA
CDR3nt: TGTGCCAGCAGTGAAGAGTTCGGGGCGTCTGCGGTAGGGGAGCTGTTTTTT
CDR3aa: CASSEEFGASAVGELFF

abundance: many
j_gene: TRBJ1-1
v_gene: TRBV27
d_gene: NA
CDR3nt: TGTGCCAGCGGGCGAGGGAACACTGAAGCTTTCTTT
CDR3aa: CASGRGNTEAFF

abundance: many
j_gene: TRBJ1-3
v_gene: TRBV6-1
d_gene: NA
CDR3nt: TGTGCCAGCAGTCGGGACGGCGTCTCTGGAAACACCATATATTTT
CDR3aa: CASSRDGVSGNTIYF

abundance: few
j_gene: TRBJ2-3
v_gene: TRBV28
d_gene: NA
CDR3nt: TGTGCCAGCAGTTCGTTCAGTAGTGGTGGCACAGATACGCAGTGTTTT
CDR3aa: CASSSFSSGGTDTQCF

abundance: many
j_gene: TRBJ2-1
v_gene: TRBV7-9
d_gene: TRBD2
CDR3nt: TGTGCCAGCAGCTTAGGACTAGCGGCCTTCAATGAGCAGTTCTTC
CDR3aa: CASSLGLAAFNEQFF

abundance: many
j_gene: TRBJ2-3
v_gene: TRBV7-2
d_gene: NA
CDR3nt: TGTGCCAGCAGCTTAACGCCCGACACAGATACGCAGTATTTT
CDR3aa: CASSLTPDTDTQYF

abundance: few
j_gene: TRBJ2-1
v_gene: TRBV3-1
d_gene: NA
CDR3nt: TGTGCCAGCAGCCAAGATGTAAGGAGACGCTGGAGCAATGAGCAGTTCTTC
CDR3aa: CASSQDVRRRWSNEQFF

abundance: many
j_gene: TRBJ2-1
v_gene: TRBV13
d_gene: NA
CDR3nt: TGTGCCAGCAGGGGGGGGGGACAGTCCTACAATGAGCAGTTCTTC
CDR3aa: CASRGGGQSYNEQFF

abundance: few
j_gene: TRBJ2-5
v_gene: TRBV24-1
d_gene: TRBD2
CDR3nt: TGTGCCACCAGTGACCCGACTAGCGGGAGGGCCTCTGAGACCCAGTACTTC
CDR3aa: CATSDPTSGRASETQYF

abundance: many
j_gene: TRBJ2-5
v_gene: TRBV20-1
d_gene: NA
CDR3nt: TGCAGTGCTAGAGTCTTCGGGTGGGAAGAGACCCAGTACTTC
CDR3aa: CSARVFGWEETQYF

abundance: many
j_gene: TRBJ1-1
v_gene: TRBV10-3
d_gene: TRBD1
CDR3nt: TGTGCCATGGCTAAACAGGGGGGGACTGAAGCTTTCTTT
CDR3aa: CAMAKQGGTEAFF

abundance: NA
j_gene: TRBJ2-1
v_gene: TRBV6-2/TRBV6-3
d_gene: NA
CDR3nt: TGTGCCAGCAGGAAAGGATCGGGGGGCCCGTCCTACAATGAGCAGTTCTTC
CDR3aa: CASRKGSGGPSYNEQFF

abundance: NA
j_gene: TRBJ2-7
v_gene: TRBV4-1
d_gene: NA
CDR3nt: TGCGCCAGCAGCGTCATGTCGGCGTCCCGAGAAGAGGAGCAGTACTTC
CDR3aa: CASSVMSASREEEQYF

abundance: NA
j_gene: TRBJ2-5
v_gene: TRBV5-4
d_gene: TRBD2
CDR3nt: TGTGCCAGCAGCTCGGGACTAGCGGGAGATATAGGAGAGACCCAGTACTTC
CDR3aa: CASSSGLAGDIGETQYF